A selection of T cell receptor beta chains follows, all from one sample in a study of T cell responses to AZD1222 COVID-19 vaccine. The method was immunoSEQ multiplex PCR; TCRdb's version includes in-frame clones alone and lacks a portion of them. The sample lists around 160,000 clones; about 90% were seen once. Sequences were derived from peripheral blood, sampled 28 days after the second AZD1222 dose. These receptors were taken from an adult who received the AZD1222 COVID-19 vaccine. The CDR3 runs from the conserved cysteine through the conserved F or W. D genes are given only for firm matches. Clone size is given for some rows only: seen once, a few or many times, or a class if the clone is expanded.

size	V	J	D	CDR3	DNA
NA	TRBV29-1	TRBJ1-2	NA	CSVEDRQEGYTF	TGCAGCGTTGAAGATCGTCAGGAGGGCTACACCTTC
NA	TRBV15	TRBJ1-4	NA	CATSGGVTNEKLFF	TGTGCCACCAGCGGAGGGGTAACTAATGAAAAACTGTTTTTT
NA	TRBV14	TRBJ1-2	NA	CASSRAGPGYGYTF	TGTGCCAGCAGCCGTGCAGGGCCGGGGTATGGCTACACCTTC
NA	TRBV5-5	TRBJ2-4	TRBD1	CASRDYRTGGNIQYF	TGTGCCAGCAGGGATTACCGGACAGGGGGAAACATTCAGTACTTC
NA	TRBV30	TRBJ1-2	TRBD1	CAWSPQGALAYGYTF	TGTGCCTGGAGTCCGCAGGGGGCCTTGGCCTATGGCTACACCTTC
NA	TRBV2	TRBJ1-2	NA	CASSEAGFDGYTF	TGTGCCAGCAGTGAAGCAGGGTTCGATGGCTACACCTTC
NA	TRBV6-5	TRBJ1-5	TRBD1	CASRNDRGDQPQHF	TGTGCCAGCAGGAACGACAGGGGTGATCAGCCCCAGCATTTT
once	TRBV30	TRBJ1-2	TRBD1	CAWSGQGHYGYTF	TGTGCCTGGAGCGGACAGGGACACTATGGCTACACCTTC
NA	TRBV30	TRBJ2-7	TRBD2	CAWSVLRGGTIYEQYF	TGTGCCTGGAGTGTACTCCGGGGAGGGACCATTTACGAGCAGTACTTC
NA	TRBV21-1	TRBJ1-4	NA	CASSTGTGRSREKLFF	TGTGCCAGCAGCACCGGGACAGGACGGTCTAGAGAAAAACTGTTTTTT
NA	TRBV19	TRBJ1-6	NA	CASSVGSRSNSPLHF	TGTGCCAGTAGTGTGGGGTCCCGGTCAAATTCACCCCTCCACTTT
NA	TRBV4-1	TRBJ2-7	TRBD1	CASSQDRGFYEQYF	TGCGCCAGCAGCCAAGACAGGGGGTTTTACGAGCAGTACTTC
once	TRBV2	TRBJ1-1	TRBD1	CASSLDRGGLNTEAFF	TGTGCCAGCAGTTTGGACAGGGGCGGACTGAACACTGAAGCTTTCTTT
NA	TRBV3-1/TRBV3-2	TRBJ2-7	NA	CASSPTGQSSPVQYF	TGTGCCAGCAGCCCAACGGGGCAGAGCTCCCCAGTGCAGTACTTC
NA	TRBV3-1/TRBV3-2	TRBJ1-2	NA	CASSQESTADYGYTF	TGTGCCAGCAGCCAAGAATCTACAGCGGACTATGGCTACACCTTC
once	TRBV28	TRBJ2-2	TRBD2	CASQPSGRPVQTGELFF	TGTGCCAGCCAACCTAGCGGGAGGCCCGTTCAGACCGGGGAGCTGTTTTTT
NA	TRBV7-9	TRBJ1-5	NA	CASSEGDSNQPQHF	TGTGCCAGCAGCGAGGGGGATAGCAATCAGCCCCAGCATTTT
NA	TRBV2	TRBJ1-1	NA	CASSSYRANTEAFF	TGTGCCAGCAGCTCATACAGGGCGAACACTGAAGCTTTCTTT
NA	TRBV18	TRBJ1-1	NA	CASSRGGENTEAFF	TGTGCCAGCTCACGCGGGGGCGAGAACACTGAAGCTTTCTTT
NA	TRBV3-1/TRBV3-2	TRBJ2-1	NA	CASSQDHGGSYNEQFF	TGTGCCAGCAGCCAAGATCACGGGGGCTCCTACAATGAGCAGTTCTTC
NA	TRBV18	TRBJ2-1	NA	CASSRDPPRGYNEQFF	TGTGCCAGCTCACGGGACCCTCCGCGAGGGTACAATGAGCAGTTCTTC
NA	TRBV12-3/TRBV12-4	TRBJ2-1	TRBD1	CASSWTGTGEQFF	TGTGCCAGCAGTTGGACAGGGACTGGCGAGCAGTTCTTC
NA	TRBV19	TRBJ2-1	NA	CASSNRRGFNEQFF	TGTGCCAGTAGTAACCGGCGGGGTTTCAATGAGCAGTTCTTC
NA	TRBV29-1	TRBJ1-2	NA	CSVVLRYNGYTF	TGCAGCGTTGTTCTGAGATACAATGGCTACACCTTC
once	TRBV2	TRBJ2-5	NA	CASTELETQYF	TGTGCCAGCACCGAACTGGAGACCCAGTACTTC
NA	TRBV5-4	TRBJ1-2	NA	CASSFGGGPAGGYTF	TGTGCCAGCAGCTTTGGGGGCGGGCCAGCGGGGGGCTACACCTTC
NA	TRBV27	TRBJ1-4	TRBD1	CASSTPGQGIQKLFF	TGTGCCAGCAGTACCCCGGGACAGGGAATTCAAAAACTGTTTTTT
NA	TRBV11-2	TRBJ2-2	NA	CASSLVLRRTGELFF	TGTGCCAGCAGCTTAGTACTTCGTAGAACCGGGGAGCTGTTTTTT
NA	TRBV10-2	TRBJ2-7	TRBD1	CATLGTGVSYEQYF	TGCGCCACCCTGGGAACAGGGGTTTCCTACGAGCAGTACTTC
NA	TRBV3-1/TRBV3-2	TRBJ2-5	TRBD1	CASSQEDPGTGWGVDQETQYF	TGTGCCAGCAGCCAAGAGGATCCCGGGACAGGGTGGGGAGTGGACCAAGAGACCCAGTACTTC
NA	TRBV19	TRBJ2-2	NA	CASSMSYTGELFF	TGTGCCAGTAGTATGAGTTACACCGGGGAGCTGTTTTTT
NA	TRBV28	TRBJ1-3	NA	CASVGGAGNTIYF	TGTGCCAGCGTAGGGGGGGCAGGAAACACCATATATTTT
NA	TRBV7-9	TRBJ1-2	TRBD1	CASSLGSSGGNYGYTF	TGTGCCAGCAGCTTAGGTTCTTCAGGGGGCAACTATGGCTACACCTTC
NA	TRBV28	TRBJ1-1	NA	CASSPPLDMNTEAFF	TGTGCCAGCAGTCCACCGCTCGATATGAACACTGAAGCTTTCTTT
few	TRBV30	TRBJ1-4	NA	CAWSVGGLREKLFF	TGTGCCTGGAGTGTAGGGGGGCTGAGAGAAAAACTGTTTTTT
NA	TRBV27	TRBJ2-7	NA	CASSLFTPSPLVASYEQYF	TGTGCCAGCAGTTTATTTACCCCGAGTCCCCTAGTTGCTTCCTACGAGCAGTACTTC
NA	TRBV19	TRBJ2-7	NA	CASSPLQDNYEQYF	TGTGCCAGTAGTCCCCTCCAGGACAACTACGAGCAGTACTTC
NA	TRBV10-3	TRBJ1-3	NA	CAISDYDSSSGNTIYF	TGTGCCATCAGTGACTACGACAGCAGTTCTGGAAACACCATATATTTT
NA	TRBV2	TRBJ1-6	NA	CASSEARQGYNSPLHF	TGTGCCAGCAGTGAAGCTAGGCAGGGCTATAATTCACCCCTCCACTTT
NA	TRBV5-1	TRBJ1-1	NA	CASSRGDTEAFF	TGCGCCAGCAGCCGGGGAGACACTGAAGCTTTCTTT
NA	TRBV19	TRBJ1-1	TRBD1	CASSHGTGRTEAFF	TGTGCCAGTAGTCACGGGACAGGGCGCACTGAAGCTTTCTTT
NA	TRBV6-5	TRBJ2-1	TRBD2	CATGTSGGTGFF	TGTGCAACCGGGACTAGCGGCGGTACGGGATTCTTC
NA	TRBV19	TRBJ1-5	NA	CASSTAAGLNQPQHF	TGTGCCAGTAGTACCGCGGCGGGACTCAATCAGCCCCAGCATTTT
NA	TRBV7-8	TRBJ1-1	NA	CASSLGPARNTEAFF	TGTGCCAGCAGCTTAGGCCCGGCCCGGAACACTGAAGCTTTCTTT
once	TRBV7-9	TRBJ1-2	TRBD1	CAFSPGQGFGYTF	TGTGCCTTTAGCCCGGGACAGGGATTTGGCTACACCTTC